This TCR beta chain was documented in a study of blood T cell repertoires in COVID-19. This CDR3 has 14 amino acids. Germline V gene lookup returns CDR1 SGHRS and CDR2 YFSETQ. V lost 3 bases, J lost 7 bases, and 6 bases stayed unmatched. In its sample, this clone was seen once. Cohort allocation depended upon clinical history that participants reported. Recovery among Cohort 3 donors was established by two negative PCRs, clearance, or symptom resolution. The repertoire was sequenced with immunoSEQ multiplex PCR; TCRdb's copy has only in-frame clones and lacks some. In the table there are about 230,000 clones, approximately 80% of which are singletons.

This sequence joins TRBV5-1 and TRBJ1-1; 10 nucleotides agree with TRBD1. This sequence was found in a man in his fifties or sixties who had recovered from COVID-19. Sequencing was performed on PBMCs or T cells enriched from blood (not recorded which). The CDR3 spells CASSSPGQGIEAFF. The CDR3 DNA follows: TGCGCCAGCAGCTCACCGGGACAGGGGATTGAAGCTTTCTTT. Filled out from reference TRBV5-1 and TRBJ1-1, the complete variable domain reads KAGVTQTPRYLIKTRGQQVTLSCSPISGHRSVSWYQQTPGQGLQFLFEYFSETQRNKGNFPGRFSGRQFSNSRSEMNVSTLELGDSALYLCASSSPGQGIEAFFGQGTRLTVV.